Given below is one TCR beta chain in context. What it recognizes is unknown. The sample originates from a study of CD8+CD57+ T cells in acquired aplastic anemia. Study-wide background: Isolated CD4+ and CD8+ cells, once sorted, yielded DNA averaging about 3.1 ug. Healthy CD8+ samples averaged around 11 million reads. Whole-study results and caveats: Patients and controls had CD8+ Simpson's diversity values that were not significantly distinct. Overlapping CD8+ CDR3 repertoires of patients and controls contained approximately 28 shared sequences.

The CDR3 runs 18 residues. V lost 2 bases, J lost 2 bases, and 5 bases stayed unmatched. The germline gives CDR1 SGHTA, CDR2 FQGNSA. It was genomic DNA that served as the template for profiling TCR beta VDJ and CDR3. TCRdb recomputed calls from the reads with MiXCR, one row per CDR3 protein. The table records just over 400,000 distinct CDR3 sequences, around 72% of them present only once. Sequenced input: sorted CD4+, CD8+, or CD8+CD57+ T cells (not recorded which) from PBMCs. The source of this sequence is a human donor in good health, serving as a control. V usage is TRBV7-2 and J usage is TRBJ2-2; 13 bases line up with TRBD2. The CDR3 spells CASSLRTSGGINTGELFF. Here the CDR3 DNA reads TGTGCCAGCAGCTTACGGACTAGCGGGGGAATTAACACCGGGGAGCTGTTTTTT. The full variable domain, completed using reference TRBV7-2 and TRBJ2-2, is GAGVSQSPSNKVTEKGKDVELRCDPISGHTALYWYRQSLGQGLEFLIYFQGNSAPDKSGLPSDRFSAERTGGSVSTLTIQRTQQEDSAVYLCASSLRTSGGINTGELFFGEGSRLTVL.